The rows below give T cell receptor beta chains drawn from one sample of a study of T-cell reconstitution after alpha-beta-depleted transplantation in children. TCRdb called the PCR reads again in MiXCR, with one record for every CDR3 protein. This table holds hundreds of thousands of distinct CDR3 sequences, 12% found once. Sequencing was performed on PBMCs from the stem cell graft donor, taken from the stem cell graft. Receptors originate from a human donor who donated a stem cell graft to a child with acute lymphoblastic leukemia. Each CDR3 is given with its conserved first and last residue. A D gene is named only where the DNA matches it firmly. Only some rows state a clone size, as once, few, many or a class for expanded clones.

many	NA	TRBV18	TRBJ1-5	CASSPRSLGNQPQHF	TGTGCCAGCTCACCACGATCTCTGGGAAATCAGCCCCAGCATTTT
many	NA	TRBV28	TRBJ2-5	CASSIRNLQETQYF	TGTGCCAGCAGTATCAGAAACCTTCAAGAGACCCAGTACTTC
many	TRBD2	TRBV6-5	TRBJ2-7	CASSYSWTSGNYEQYF	TGTGCCAGCAGTTACTCTTGGACTAGCGGGAACTACGAGCAGTACTTC
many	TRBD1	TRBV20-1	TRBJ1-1	CSAREGQGVSEAFF	TGCAGTGCTAGAGAAGGACAGGGGGTCTCTGAAGCTTTCTTT
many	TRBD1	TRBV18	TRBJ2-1	CASSPDRTGGNEQFF	TGTGCCAGCTCACCAGACCGGACAGGGGGGAATGAGCAGTTCTTC
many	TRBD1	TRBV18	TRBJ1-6	CASSRETGGSSPLHF	TGTGCCAGCTCCCGAGAGACAGGGGGCAGCTCACCCCTCCACTTT
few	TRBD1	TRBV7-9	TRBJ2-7	CASSQSGTASYEQYF	TGTGCCAGCAGCCAGTCCGGGACAGCCAGCTACGAGCAGTACTTC
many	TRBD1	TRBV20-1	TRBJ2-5	CSAQGVGETQYF	TGCAGTGCACAGGGGGTCGGAGAGACCCAGTACTTC
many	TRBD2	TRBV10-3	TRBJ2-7	CATQPGGLSSYEQYF	TGTGCCACTCAGCCGGGAGGCCTCAGCTCCTACGAGCAGTACTTC
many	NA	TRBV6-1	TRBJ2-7	CASRGSVDSYEQYF	TGTGCCAGCAGGGGGTCGGTAGACTCCTACGAGCAGTACTTC
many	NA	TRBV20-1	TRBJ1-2	CSEGDPYGYTF	TGCAGTGAGGGCGACCCCTATGGCTACACCTTC
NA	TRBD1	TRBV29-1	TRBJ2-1	CSNLPWDRGRNNEQFF	TGCAGCAACCTCCCATGGGACAGGGGAAGAAACAATGAGCAGTTCTTC
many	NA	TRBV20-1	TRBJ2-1	CSARARGWANEQFF	TGCAGTGCTAGAGCCAGAGGATGGGCCAATGAGCAGTTCTTC
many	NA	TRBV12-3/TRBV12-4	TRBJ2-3	CASSRDGFTDTQYF	TGTGCCAGCAGTCGGGATGGATTCACAGATACGCAGTATTTT
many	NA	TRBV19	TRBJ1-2	CASSIGTAFAF	TGTGCCAGTAGTATCGGAACAGCGTTCGCCTTC
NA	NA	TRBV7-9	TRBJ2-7	CASSYPRDGISYEQYF	TGTGCCAGCAGCTACCCCCGGGACGGTATCTCCTACGAGCAGTACTTC
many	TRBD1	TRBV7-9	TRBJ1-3	CASSPVDRGYSGNTIYF	TGTGCCAGCAGCCCAGTGGACAGGGGGTACTCTGGAAACACCATATATTTT
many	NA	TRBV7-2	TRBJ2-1	CASSSQTRSYNEQFF	TGTGCCAGCAGCTCTCAAACGCGCTCCTACAATGAGCAGTTCTTC
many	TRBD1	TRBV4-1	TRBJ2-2	CASSYDRGNTGELFF	TGCGCCAGCAGCTATGACAGGGGGAACACCGGGGAGCTGTTTTTT
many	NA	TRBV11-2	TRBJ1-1	CASSPHRNQNTEAFF	TGTGCCAGCAGCCCCCACCGGAACCAGAACACTGAAGCTTTCTTT
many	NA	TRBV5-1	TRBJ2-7	CASSPGTIYEQYF	TGCGCCAGCAGCCCGGGGACAATCTACGAGCAGTACTTC
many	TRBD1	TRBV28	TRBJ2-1	CASSPHRGGEQFF	TGTGCCAGCAGTCCTCACAGGGGCGGTGAGCAGTTCTTC
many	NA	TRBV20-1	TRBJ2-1	CSAREGPGPSYNEQFF	TGCAGTGCTAGAGAGGGTCCCGGGCCCTCCTACAATGAGCAGTTCTTC
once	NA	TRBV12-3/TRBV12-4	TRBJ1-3	CASSPNVGQRNTIYF	TGTGCCAGCAGTCCCAACGTCGGGCAGAGAAACACCATATATTTT
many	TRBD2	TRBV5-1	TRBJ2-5	CASSLLTSGSGETQYF	TGCGCCAGCAGCCTACTGACTAGCGGGAGTGGAGAGACCCAGTACTTC
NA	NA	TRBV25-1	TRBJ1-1	CASSLGGSRSFEAFF	TGTGCCAGCAGTTTAGGTGGCTCACGGAGTTTTGAAGCTTTCTTT
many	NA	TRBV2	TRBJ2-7	CASSAGTDSYEQYF	TGTGCCAGCAGCGCCGGGACCGATTCCTACGAGCAGTACTTC
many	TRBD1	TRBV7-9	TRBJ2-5	CASRDETGLETQYF	TGTGCCAGCAGGGATGAGACAGGGTTAGAGACCCAGTACTTC
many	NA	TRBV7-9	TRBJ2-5	CASSLGSGIGETQYF	TGTGCCAGCAGCTTAGGCAGTGGAATTGGGGAGACCCAGTACTTC
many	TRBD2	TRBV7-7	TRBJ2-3	CASSLSAGGTDTQYF	TGTGCCAGCAGCTTATCAGCGGGGGGAACAGATACGCAGTATTTT
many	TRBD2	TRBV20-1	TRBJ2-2	CSAASGGWAGELFF	TGCAGTGCTGCGAGCGGGGGGTGGGCCGGGGAGCTGTTTTTT
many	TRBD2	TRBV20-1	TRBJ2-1	CSAPRLAGGNNEQFF	TGCAGTGCTCCACGACTAGCGGGGGGGAACAATGAGCAGTTCTTC
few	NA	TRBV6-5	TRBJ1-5	CASSYQGPKYSNQPQHF	TGTGCCAGCAGTTACCAGGGACCGAAGTATAGCAATCAGCCCCAGCATTTT
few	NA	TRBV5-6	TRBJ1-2	CASSLVGGDGYTF	TGTGCCAGCAGCTTGGTGGGTGGAGATGGCTACACCTTC
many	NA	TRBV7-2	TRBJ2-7	CASSLRPYEQYF	TGTGCCAGCAGCTTACGACCATACGAGCAGTACTTC
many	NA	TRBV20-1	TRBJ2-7	CSARNPRDNEQYF	TGCAGTGCTCGAAATCCCCGGGACAACGAGCAGTACTTC
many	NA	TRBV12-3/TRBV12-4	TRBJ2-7	CASSFGTLTEQYF	TGTGCCAGCAGTTTTGGGACTCTGACCGAGCAGTACTTC
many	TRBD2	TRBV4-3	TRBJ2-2	CASSRTSANTGELFF	TGCGCCAGCAGCCGTACTAGCGCGAACACCGGGGAGCTGTTTTTT
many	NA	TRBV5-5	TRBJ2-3	CASRPDRDTQYF	TGTGCCAGCAGGCCGGACAGAGATACGCAGTATTTT
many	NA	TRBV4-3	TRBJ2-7	CASSQGVAYEQYF	TGCGCCAGCAGCCAAGGCGTAGCATACGAGCAGTACTTC
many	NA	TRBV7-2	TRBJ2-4	CASSRGWGDLKNIQYF	TGTGCCAGCAGCAGGGGATGGGGGGACCTGAAAAACATTCAGTACTTC
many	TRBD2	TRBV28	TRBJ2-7	CASSLPAGGGFSAYF	TGTGCCAGCAGTTTACCTGCGGGGGGCGGCTTTTCTGCGTACTTC
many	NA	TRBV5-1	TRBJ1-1	CASSLAQGTEAFF	TGCGCCAGCAGCTTGGCTCAAGGCACTGAAGCTTTCTTT
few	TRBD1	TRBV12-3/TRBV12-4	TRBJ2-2	CASLLDRGRGGGELFF	TGTGCCAGCCTCCTCGACAGGGGGCGGGGAGGGGGGGAGCTGTTTTTT
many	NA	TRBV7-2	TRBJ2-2	CASSLEGTNTGELFF	TGTGCCAGCAGCTTAGAGGGAACGAACACCGGGGAGCTGTTTTTT
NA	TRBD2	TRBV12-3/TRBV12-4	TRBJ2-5	CASSHGRGGREVTQYF	TGTGCCAGCAGCCACGGGCGGGGGGGCCGAGAGGTGACCCAGTACTTC
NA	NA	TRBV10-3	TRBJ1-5	CATIGDLNQPQHF	TGTGCCACCATAGGGGATCTCAATCAGCCCCAGCATTTT
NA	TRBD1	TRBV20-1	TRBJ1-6	CSAPDRTGFSPLHF	TGCAGTGCTCCAGACCGGACAGGGTTTTCACCCCTCCACTTT
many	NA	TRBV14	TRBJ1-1	CASSQVVGNPEAFF	TGTGCCAGCAGCCAGGTTGTGGGGAACCCTGAAGCTTTCTTT
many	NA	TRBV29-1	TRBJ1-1	CSVSGGEATEAFF	TGCAGCGTGAGCGGGGGCGAGGCCACTGAAGCTTTCTTT
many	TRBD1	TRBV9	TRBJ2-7	CASSRDRAPYEQYF	TGTGCCAGCAGCAGGGACAGGGCCCCCTACGAGCAGTACTTC
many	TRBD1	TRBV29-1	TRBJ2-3	CSVAGQGAADTQYF	TGCAGCGTAGCTGGACAGGGGGCAGCAGATACGCAGTATTTT
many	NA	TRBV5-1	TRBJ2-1	CASSRGLERQFF	TGCGCCAGCAGCCGCGGACTGGAAAGGCAGTTCTTC
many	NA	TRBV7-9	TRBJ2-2	CASIGDTGELFF	TGTGCCAGCATCGGAGACACCGGGGAGCTGTTTTTT
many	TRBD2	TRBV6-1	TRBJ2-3	CASRDLAAITDTQYF	TGTGCCAGCCGGGACCTAGCGGCAATCACAGATACGCAGTATTTT
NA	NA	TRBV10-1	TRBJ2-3	CASSESSQNTQYF	TGCGCCAGCAGTGAGTCGTCGCAGAATACGCAGTATTTT
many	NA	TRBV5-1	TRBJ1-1	CASSLGMTAMNTEAFF	TGCGCCAGCAGCTTAGGTATGACAGCTATGAACACTGAAGCTTTCTTT